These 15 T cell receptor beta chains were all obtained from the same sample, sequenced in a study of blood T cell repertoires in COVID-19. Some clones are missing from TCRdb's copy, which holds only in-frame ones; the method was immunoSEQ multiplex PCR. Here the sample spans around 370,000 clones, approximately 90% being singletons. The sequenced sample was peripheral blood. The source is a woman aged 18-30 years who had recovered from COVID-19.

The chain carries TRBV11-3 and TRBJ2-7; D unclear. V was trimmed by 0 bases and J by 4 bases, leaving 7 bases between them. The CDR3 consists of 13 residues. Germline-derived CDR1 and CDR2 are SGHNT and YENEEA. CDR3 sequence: CASSLDHRYEQYV. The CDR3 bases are TGTGCCAGCAGCTTAGATCACAGATACGAGCAGTACGTC.

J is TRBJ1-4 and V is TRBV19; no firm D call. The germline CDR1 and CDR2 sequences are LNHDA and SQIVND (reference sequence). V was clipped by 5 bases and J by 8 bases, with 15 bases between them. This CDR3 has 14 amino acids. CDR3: CASSDIPEAEKLFF. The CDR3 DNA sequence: TGTGCCAGTAGTGACATACCGGAGGCCGAAAAACTGTTTTTT.

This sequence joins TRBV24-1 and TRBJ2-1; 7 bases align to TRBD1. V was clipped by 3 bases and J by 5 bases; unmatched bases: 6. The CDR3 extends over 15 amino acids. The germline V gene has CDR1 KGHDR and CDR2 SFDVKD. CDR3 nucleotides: TGTGCCACCAGTGATGTCCGGGACAGCCACAATGAGCAGTTCTTC. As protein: CATSDVRDSHNEQFF.

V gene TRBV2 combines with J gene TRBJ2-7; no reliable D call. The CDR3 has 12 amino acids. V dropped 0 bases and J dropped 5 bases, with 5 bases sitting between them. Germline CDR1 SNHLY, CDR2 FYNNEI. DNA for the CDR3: TGTGCCAGCAGTGAAGCAACAGACGAGCAGTACGTC. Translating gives CASSEATDEQYV.

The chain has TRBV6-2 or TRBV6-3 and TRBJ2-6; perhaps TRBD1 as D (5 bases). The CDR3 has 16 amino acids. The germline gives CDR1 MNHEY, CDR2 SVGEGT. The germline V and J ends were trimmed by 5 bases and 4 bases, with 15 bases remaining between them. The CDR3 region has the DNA TGTGCCAGCAGTAGACAGCGCCTGGAGGGGGCCAACGTCCTGACTTTC. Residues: CASSRQRLEGANVLTF.

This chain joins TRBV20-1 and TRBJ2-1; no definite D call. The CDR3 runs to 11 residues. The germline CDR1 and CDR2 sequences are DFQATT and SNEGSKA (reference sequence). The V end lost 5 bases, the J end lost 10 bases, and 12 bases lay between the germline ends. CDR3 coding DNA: TGCAGTGCTTTAAGACTCCCGGAGCAGTTCTTC. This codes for CSALRLPEQFF.

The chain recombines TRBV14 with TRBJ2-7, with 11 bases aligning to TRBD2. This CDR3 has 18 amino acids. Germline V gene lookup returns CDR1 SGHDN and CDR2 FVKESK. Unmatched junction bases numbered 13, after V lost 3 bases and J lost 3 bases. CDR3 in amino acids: CASSHRKETSGVDYEQYV. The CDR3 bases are TGTGCCAGCAGCCATCGGAAAGAGACTAGCGGGGTAGACTACGAGCAGTACGTC.

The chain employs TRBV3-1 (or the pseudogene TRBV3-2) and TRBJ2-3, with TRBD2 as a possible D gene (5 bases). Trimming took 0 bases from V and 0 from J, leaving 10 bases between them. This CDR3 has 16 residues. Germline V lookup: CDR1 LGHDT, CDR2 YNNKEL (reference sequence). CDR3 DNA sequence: TGTGCCAGCAGCCAAGATCCAGCGGCCAGCACAGATACGCAGTATTTT. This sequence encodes CASSQDPAASTDTQYF.

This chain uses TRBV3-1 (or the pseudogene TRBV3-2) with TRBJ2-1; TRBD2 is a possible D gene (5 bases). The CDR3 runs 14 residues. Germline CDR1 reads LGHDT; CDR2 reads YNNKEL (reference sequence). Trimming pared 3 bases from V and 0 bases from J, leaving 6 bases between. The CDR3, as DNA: TGTGCCAGCAGCCAGCTAGCCTCCTACAATGAGCAGTTCTTC. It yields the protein CASSQLASYNEQFF.

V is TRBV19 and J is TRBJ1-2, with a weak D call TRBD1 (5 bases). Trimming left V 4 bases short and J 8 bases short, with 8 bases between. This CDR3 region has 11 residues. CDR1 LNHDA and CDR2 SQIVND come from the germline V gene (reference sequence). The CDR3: CASSTGGGYTF. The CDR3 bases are TGTGCCAGTAGTACCGGGGGAGGCTACACCTTC.

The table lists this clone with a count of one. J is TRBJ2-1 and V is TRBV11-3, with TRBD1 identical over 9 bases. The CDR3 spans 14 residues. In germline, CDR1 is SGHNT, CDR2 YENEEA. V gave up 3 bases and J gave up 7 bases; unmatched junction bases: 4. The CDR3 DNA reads TGTGCCAGCAGCTTGGGACAGGGAGGGAATGAGCAGTTCTTC. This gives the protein CASSLGQGGNEQFF.

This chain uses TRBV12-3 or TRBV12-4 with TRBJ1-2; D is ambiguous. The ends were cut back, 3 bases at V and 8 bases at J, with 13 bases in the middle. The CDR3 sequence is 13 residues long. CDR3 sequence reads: CASSLPSGEGYTF. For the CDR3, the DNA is TGTGCCAGCAGTTTGCCCTCCGGTGAGGGCTACACCTTC.

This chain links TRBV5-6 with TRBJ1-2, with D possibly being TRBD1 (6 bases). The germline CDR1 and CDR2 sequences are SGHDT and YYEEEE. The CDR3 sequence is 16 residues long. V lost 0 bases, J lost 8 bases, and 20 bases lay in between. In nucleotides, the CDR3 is TGTGCCAGCAGCTTGGGGCCACAGGGTGGGTCTGAGGGCTACACCTTC. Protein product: CASSLGPQGGSEGYTF.

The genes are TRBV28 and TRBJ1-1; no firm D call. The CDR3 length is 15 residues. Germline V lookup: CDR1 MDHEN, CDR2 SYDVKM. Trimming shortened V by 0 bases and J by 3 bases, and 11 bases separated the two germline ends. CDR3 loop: CASSLWGKLDTEAFF. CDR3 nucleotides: TGTGCCAGCAGTTTATGGGGCAAATTGGACACTGAAGCTTTCTTT.

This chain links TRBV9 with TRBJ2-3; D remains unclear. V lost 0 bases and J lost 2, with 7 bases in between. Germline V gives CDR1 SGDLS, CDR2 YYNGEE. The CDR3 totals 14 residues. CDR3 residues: CASSVGPNTDTQYF. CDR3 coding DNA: TGTGCCAGCAGCGTAGGTCCAAACACAGATACGCAGTATTTT.